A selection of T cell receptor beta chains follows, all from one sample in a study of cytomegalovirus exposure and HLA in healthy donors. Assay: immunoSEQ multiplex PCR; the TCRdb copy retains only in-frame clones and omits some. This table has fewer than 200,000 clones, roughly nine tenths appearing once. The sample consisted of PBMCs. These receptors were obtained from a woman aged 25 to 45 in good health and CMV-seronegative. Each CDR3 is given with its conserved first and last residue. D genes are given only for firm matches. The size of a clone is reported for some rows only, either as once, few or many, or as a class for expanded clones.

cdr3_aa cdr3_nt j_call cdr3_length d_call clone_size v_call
CASSRGGPSEQYF TGTGCCAGCAGCCGGGGGGGCCCTTCCGAGCAGTACTTC TRBJ2-7 13 - - TRBV14
CASSLVQSGNQPQHF TGTGCCAGCAGTTTAGTACAGTCCGGCAATCAGCCCCAGCATTTT TRBJ1-5 15 - - TRBV28
CASSHPSRHPLSSYEQYF TGCGCCAGCAGCCACCCCAGCCGACACCCGCTGAGCTCCTACGAGCAGTACTTC TRBJ2-7 18 - - TRBV4-1
CASSYSDRASAPLHF TGTGCCAGCAGTTACTCAGACAGGGCTTCGGCACCCCTCCACTTT TRBJ1-6 15 TRBD1 - TRBV6-5
CASSRTSVSYEQYF TGTGCCAGCAGCCGGACTAGCGTGTCCTACGAGCAGTACTTC TRBJ2-7 14 TRBD2 - TRBV14
CASSLSGRAGEQYF TGTGCCAGCAGCTTAAGTGGGAGGGCCGGTGAGCAGTACTTC TRBJ2-7 14 TRBD2 - TRBV7-3
CASSLRGPNQPQHF TGTGCCAGCAGTTTACGCGGCCCCAATCAGCCCCAGCATTTT TRBJ1-5 14 - - TRBV27
CASSPRQGSGNTIYF TGTGCCAGCAGCCCACGACAGGGCTCTGGAAACACCATATATTTT TRBJ1-3 15 TRBD1 - TRBV7-2
CASSLGSGLREGIQYF TGTGCCAGCAGCTTGGGGTCTGGCCTCCGGGAGGGCATTCAGTACTTC TRBJ2-4 16 TRBD2 - TRBV5-6
CASSSEGPPYYNSPLHF TGTGCCAGCAGTTCTGAGGGTCCCCCCTACTATAATTCACCCCTCCACTTT TRBJ1-6 17 - - TRBV27
CASSPTDRGHGYTF TGTGCCAGCAGCCCTACAGACAGGGGCCATGGCTACACCTTC TRBJ1-2 14 TRBD1 - TRBV6-5
CASSLVGRGNYGYTF TGTGCCAGCAGCTTGGTAGGCAGGGGGAACTATGGCTACACCTTC TRBJ1-2 15 TRBD1 - TRBV5-4
CASSLVGAETQYF TGTGCCAGCAGCTTAGTTGGAGCCGAGACCCAGTACTTC TRBJ2-5 13 - - TRBV7-8
CAWSAVGGANGAFF TGTGCCTGGAGTGCCGTGGGAGGGGCGAACGGAGCTTTCTTT TRBJ1-1 14 - - TRBV30
CASSPGRVGSISNQPQHF TGTGCCAGCAGCCCGGGGAGGGTGGGGTCTATAAGCAATCAGCCCCAGCATTTT TRBJ1-5 18 - - TRBV7-3
CASSEPLSRQVAYGYTF TGTGCCAGCAGTGAGCCGTTATCCCGACAGGTAGCCTATGGCTACACCTTC TRBJ1-2 17 - - TRBV6-1
CASRAGEGLNEQFF TGTGCCAGCAGAGCGGGAGAGGGTCTCAATGAGCAGTTCTTC TRBJ2-1 14 TRBD2 - TRBV2
CASSFPDRGPSTDTQYF TGTGCCAGCAGCTTTCCCGACAGGGGCCCAAGCACAGATACGCAGTATTTT TRBJ2-3 17 TRBD1 - TRBV7-6
CASSQAGRSYNSPLHF TGTGCCAGCAGCCAGGCGGGGAGGTCGTATAATTCACCCCTCCACTTT TRBJ1-6 16 - - TRBV14
CASSLTGPQETQYF TGTGCCAGCAGTTTGACAGGGCCCCAAGAGACCCAGTACTTC TRBJ2-5 14 TRBD1 - TRBV27
CATSSFSWRYTF TGTGCCACCAGCAGCTTTTCCTGGCGCTACACCTTC TRBJ1-2 12 - - TRBV15
CASTPAGERYGYTF TGTGCCAGCACCCCGGCCGGGGAGAGGTATGGCTACACCTTC TRBJ1-2 14 - - TRBV25-1
CASSYTTGVEQYF TGTGCCAGCAGTTACACTACAGGGGTCGAGCAGTACTTC TRBJ2-7 13 TRBD1 - TRBV6-5
CASSLGGLAGVNEQYF TGCGCCAGCAGCTTGGGCGGACTAGCGGGAGTCAACGAGCAGTACTTC TRBJ2-7 16 TRBD2 - TRBV5-1
CASSSPGDRGSSYEQYF TGTGCCAGCAGTTCCCCCGGGGACAGGGGAAGCTCCTACGAGCAGTACTTC TRBJ2-7 17 TRBD1 once TRBV28
CASSSAGGGQNEQFF TGTGCCAGCAGTTCGGCCGGAGGTGGTCAAAATGAGCAGTTCTTC TRBJ2-1 15 - - TRBV28
CASSQDRGWNQPQHF TGCGCCAGCAGCCAAGATCGGGGGTGGAATCAGCCCCAGCATTTT TRBJ1-5 15 - - TRBV4-3
CASSGVAGVFF TGTGCCAGCAGTGGAGTGGCGGGCGTTTTTTTT TRBJ1-4 11 - - TRBV2
CAISEEAGVTEAFF TGTGCCATCAGTGAAGAAGCAGGGGTCACTGAAGCTTTCTTT TRBJ1-1 14 - - TRBV10-3
CASSLTGGRDGYTF TGTGCCAGCAGCTTGACAGGGGGCCGAGATGGCTACACCTTC TRBJ1-2 14 TRBD1 - TRBV7-3
CASSLSLATQYF TGTGCCAGCAGCTTGTCGTTGGCGACCCAGTACTTC TRBJ2-5 12 - - TRBV5-4
CATGTGVNNEQFF TGTGCCACCGGGACAGGGGTAAACAATGAGCAGTTCTTC TRBJ2-1 13 TRBD1 - TRBV10-3
CASSEATRPGADTQYF TGTGCCAGCAGTGAAGCGACGCGCCCAGGGGCGGATACGCAGTATTTT TRBJ2-3 16 - - TRBV6-1
CASSLVQGTNYGYTF TGTGCCAGCAGCTTGGTCCAGGGGACTAACTATGGCTACACCTTC TRBJ1-2 15 - - TRBV5-5
CASSIGPGGGGGQPQHF TGTGCCAGTAGTATAGGTCCCGGGGGGGGCGGGGGTCAGCCCCAGCATTTT TRBJ1-5 17 - once TRBV19
CASSEPPGGALDTEAFF TGTGCCAGCAGTGAACCCCCAGGGGGCGCTTTGGACACTGAAGCTTTCTTT TRBJ1-1 17 TRBD1 - TRBV6-1
CASSPKGAPGEKLFF TGTGCCAGCAGCCCGAAGGGGGCGCCTGGAGAAAAACTGTTTTTT TRBJ1-4 15 TRBD1 - TRBV5-6
CASSIQGSLYGYTF TGTGCCAGTAGTATACAGGGATCGCTCTATGGCTACACCTTC TRBJ1-2 14 - once TRBV19
CASSGGRAYEQYF TGTGCCAGCAGTGGAGGCAGGGCCTACGAGCAGTACTTC TRBJ2-7 13 - - TRBV25-1
CASRYNSGGQLETQYF TGCGCCAGCAGATATAATAGCGGGGGGCAACTAGAGACCCAGTACTTC TRBJ2-5 16 TRBD2 - TRBV5-1
CASSYSTSGSSYEQYF TGTGCCAGCAGTTACTCAACTAGCGGGAGTTCCTACGAGCAGTACTTC TRBJ2-7 16 TRBD2 - TRBV6-5
CASSPPGYGYTF TGTGCCAGCAGCCCCCCGGGCTATGGCTACACCTTC TRBJ1-2 12 - - TRBV7-2
CASSLLFGTEQFF TGTGCCAGCAGCTTATTATTCGGGACAGAGCAGTTCTTC TRBJ2-1 13 - - TRBV7-9
CASTGVSAYEQYF TGTGCCAGTACAGGGGTTTCGGCCTACGAGCAGTACTTC TRBJ2-7 13 TRBD1 - TRBV7-9
CASSPRGSSTDTQYF TGTGCCAGCAGCCCAAGGGGATCTAGCACAGATACGCAGTATTTT TRBJ2-3 15 - - TRBV7-6
CASSTPWGPKNTEAFF TGTGCCAGTAGTACCCCTTGGGGGCCAAAGAACACTGAAGCTTTCTTT TRBJ1-1 16 - - TRBV19
CSVETPAAKGYTF TGCAGCGTTGAAACTCCGGCGGCAAAGGGCTACACCTTC TRBJ1-2 13 - once TRBV29-1